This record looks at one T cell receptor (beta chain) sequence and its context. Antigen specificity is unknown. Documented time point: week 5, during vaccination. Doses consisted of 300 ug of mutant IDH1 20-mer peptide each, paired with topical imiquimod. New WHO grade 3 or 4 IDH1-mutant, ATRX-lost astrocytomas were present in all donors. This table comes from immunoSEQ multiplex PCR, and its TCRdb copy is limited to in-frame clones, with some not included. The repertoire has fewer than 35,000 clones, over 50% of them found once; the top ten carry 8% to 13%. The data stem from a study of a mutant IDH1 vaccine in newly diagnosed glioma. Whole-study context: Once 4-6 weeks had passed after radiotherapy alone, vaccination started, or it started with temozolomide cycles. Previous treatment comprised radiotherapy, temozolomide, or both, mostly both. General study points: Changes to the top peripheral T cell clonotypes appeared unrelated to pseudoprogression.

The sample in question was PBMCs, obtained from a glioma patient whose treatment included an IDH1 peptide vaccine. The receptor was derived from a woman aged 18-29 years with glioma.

The CDR3 coding sequence is TGTGCCAGCCGTCGGGGGGCCCCTAATGAAAAACTGTTTTTT. Translating gives CASRRGAPNEKLFF. This chain joins TRBV19 and TRBJ1-4, with a weak D call TRBD1 (6 bases). Germline V gives CDR1 LNHDA, CDR2 SQIVND (reference sequence). The V end lost 9 bases, the J end lost 3 bases, and 14 bases lay between the germline ends. The CDR3 is 14 residues long.